A single sample gave rise to the 29 T cell receptor beta chains below, sequenced in a study of cytomegalovirus exposure and HLA in healthy donors (dated by TCRdb to 2015 to 2018). The library relied on the immunoSEQ multiplex PCR assay. The source is immuneACCESS, and TCRdb retained only in-frame sequences with V and J called. Part of the clones is not carried over; for the studies checked, unresolved V genes explain less than half of this, and the remainder is unexplained. The sample table holds around 300,000 clones, of which 70% to 90% were seen once. Roughly 0.96% of the sample belongs to the ten largest clones. Specimen: PBMCs. The receptor set was obtained from a man aged 30 to 39 in good health and CMV-seronegative.

This clone has a single count. The V call is TRBV27, the J call TRBJ1-1; 9 nucleotides agree with TRBD1. With 6 bases clipped from V and 5 bases from J, the junction kept 4 bases outside the gene matches. This CDR3 has 13 amino acids. Germline values: CDR1 MNHEY, CDR2 SMNVEV (reference sequence). The CDR3 is CASSYRGRTEAFF. The DNA of the CDR3 is TGTGCCAGCAGCTACAGGGGGCGGACTGAAGCTTTCTTT.

The chain is built from TRBV5-1 and TRBJ1-2, with D unclear. The CDR3 covers 14 residues. The germline V and J ends were trimmed by 2 bases and 4 bases, with 12 bases remaining between them. Germline CDR1 and CDR2: SGHRS and YFSETQ. The CDR3 spells CASSLRESGYGYTF. CDR3 bases: TGCGCCAGCAGCTTAAGGGAGTCTGGCTATGGCTACACCTTC.

The chain links TRBV4-3 to TRBJ2-1, with 13 bases fitting TRBD2. The V segment lost 8 bases and the J segment 7 bases; nucleotides outside the gene matches: 11. The CDR3 is 16 residues long. The V gene's germline CDR1 is LGHNA and CDR2 YSLEER. The CDR3 protein is CASARTSGGPWNEQFF. The CDR3 DNA follows: TGCGCCAGCGCTAGGACTAGCGGGGGCCCTTGGAATGAGCAGTTCTTC.

The chain uses TRBV29-1 and TRBJ1-1, with D hard to call. The CDR3 covers 12 residues. The germline V gene encodes CDR1 SQVTM and CDR2 ANQGSEA. V dropped 3 bases and J dropped 3 bases, with 8 bases sitting between them. This CDR3 reads CSVDSVDTEAFF. CDR3 coding DNA: TGCAGCGTTGATTCCGTAGACACTGAAGCTTTCTTT.

The V gene is TRBV7-9, the J gene TRBJ2-7; 8 bases map to TRBD1. Trimming at V came to 10 bases and at J to 1 base, leaving 6 bases not matched to a gene. Germline CDR1 is SEHNR and CDR2 is FQNEAQ (reference sequence). This CDR3 is 13 amino acids long. The CDR3 region is CATSGGGSYEQYF. The DNA for the CDR3 is TGTGCCACCTCAGGGGGCGGATCCTACGAGCAGTACTTC.

The chain employs TRBV7-9 and TRBJ1-6; D gene unclear. There are 15 residues in the CDR3. CDR1 and CDR2 from the germline V gene are SEHNR and FQNEAQ (reference sequence). Trimming cost V 5 bases and J 6 bases, with 14 bases left between them. Here the CDR3 reads CASSPSSGGNSPLHF. CDR3 coding DNA: TGTGCCAGCAGCCCGAGCTCTGGAGGTAATTCACCCCTCCACTTT.

This clone was recorded once. V and J are TRBV5-1 and TRBJ1-1; no clear D gene. With 4 bases removed from V and 2 bases from J, the gap between germline ends came to 12 bases. The germline V gene encodes CDR1 SGHRS and CDR2 YFSETQ. CDR3 length: 14 residues. The chain's CDR3 is CASSASPTNTEAFF. The CDR3 DNA reads TGCGCCAGCAGCGCATCCCCGACAAACACTGAAGCTTTCTTT.

V is TRBV7-9 and J is TRBJ2-7; TRBD1 might be the D (8 bases). The CDR3 is 14 amino acids. Germline V gene sequence: CDR1 SEHNR, CDR2 FQNEAQ (reference sequence). The V gene lost 5 bases and the J gene lost 3 bases, with 14 bases spanning the gap. The CDR3 sequence is CASSPQGGGYEQYF. CDR3 in DNA: TGTGCCAGCAGCCCACAGGGGGGGGGCTACGAGCAGTACTTC. The full variable domain, rest sourced from reference TRBV7-9 and TRBJ2-7, is DTGVSQNPRHKITKRGQNVTFRCDPISEHNRLYWYRQTLGQGPEFLTYFQNEAQLEKSRLLSDRFSAERPKGSFSTLEIQRTEQGDSAMYLCASSPQGGGYEQYFGPGTRLTVT.

The chain has TRBV19 and TRBJ2-7; 11 bases agree with TRBD1. Trimming took 4 bases from V and 6 from J; bases not matched to a gene: 8. This CDR3 is 15 amino acids long. CDR1 and CDR2 (germline): LNHDA, SQIVND (reference sequence). CDR3 sequence: CASSTSGTGGTEQYF. The CDR3 bases are TGTGCCAGTAGTACGTCCGGGACAGGGGGAACCGAGCAGTACTTC.

This clone was detected only once. J is TRBJ1-6 and V is TRBV5-5; no firm D call. The germline V and J ends were trimmed by 2 bases and 3 bases, with 21 bases remaining between them. From germline, CDR1 is SGHKS and CDR2 YYEKEE (reference sequence). CDR3 length equals 19 residues. The CDR3 is CASSFDQTFVQDYNSPLHF. The CDR3 DNA follows: TGTGCCAGCAGCTTTGACCAAACCTTTGTGCAGGACTATAATTCACCCCTCCACTTT.

A single count supports this clone. This chain connects TRBV4-2 to TRBJ1-2; D is uncertain. Deletions cut 0 bases from V and 3 bases from J, with 11 bases between. Germline assignment: CDR1 LGHNA and CDR2 YNFKEQ. CDR3 length: 15 amino acids. In nucleotides, the CDR3 is TGTGCCAGCAGCCAAGATCGGCAGGCCCACTATGGCTACACCTTC. Translating gives CASSQDRQAHYGYTF.

The table lists this clone with a count of one. The V and J genes are TRBV7-2 and TRBJ1-2; 7 bases fit TRBD1. The V segment lost 5 bases and the J segment 8 bases; nucleotides outside the gene matches: 5. The CDR3 loop spans 12 amino acids. Per the germline V gene, CDR1 is SGHTA and CDR2 is FQGNSA. CDR3 nucleotide sequence: TGTGCCAGCAGCCCCGGGACAGCGGGCTACACCTTC. Its protein product is CASSPGTAGYTF.

The genes are TRBV4-1 and TRBJ2-3; D is perhaps TRBD2 (6 bases). V dropped 0 bases and J dropped 1 base, with 14 bases sitting between them. CDR1 and CDR2 from the germline V gene are MGHRA and YSYEKL. This CDR3 region has 17 residues. The CDR3 spells CASSQERAGEGTDTQYF. As DNA, the CDR3 is TGCGCCAGCAGCCAAGAACGGGCCGGGGAGGGCACAGATACGCAGTATTTT.

The chain uses TRBV10-3 and TRBJ2-7; TRBD2 matches 9 bases. The germline gives CDR1 ENHRY, CDR2 SYGVKD. J gave up 3 bases and V 10 bases, and 13 bases lay outside the gene matches. The CDR3 is made up of 15 amino acids. The CDR3 here is CATSWGLAESYEQYF. The CDR3 DNA follows: TGTGCCACTTCATGGGGACTAGCTGAAAGCTACGAGCAGTACTTC.

The chain employs TRBV10-1 and TRBJ2-1; D is perhaps TRBD1 (5 bases). CDR1 and CDR2 from the germline V gene are WNHNN and SYGVQD (reference sequence). The length of the CDR3 is 16 residues. V lost 0 bases and J lost 6, with 15 bases in between. CDR3 loop: CASSESNRGWRNEQFF. The CDR3 DNA reads TGCGCCAGCAGTGAGTCCAATAGGGGCTGGCGCAATGAGCAGTTCTTC.

This clone appeared a few times. This sequence joins TRBV19 and TRBJ1-2; 11 bases align to TRBD1. The CDR3 has 14 residues. Germline CDR1 LNHDA, CDR2 SQIVND (reference sequence). J was trimmed by 8 bases and V by 3 bases; bases with no gene match: 5. The CDR3 DNA follows: TGTGCCAGTAGTATCCAGGACAGGGGGCCCGGCTACACCTTC. Residues: CASSIQDRGPGYTF.

The rearrangement uses TRBV19 and TRBJ1-4, with 12 bases that match TRBD1. This CDR3 spans 16 amino acids. Germline values: CDR1 LNHDA, CDR2 SQIVND (reference sequence). The trim removed 4 bases at V and 8 bases at J, leaving 8 bases unmatched. The DNA for the CDR3 is TGTGCCAGTAGTAAGGAGGGGGACAGGGGGCGAGAAAAACTGTTTTTT. Translated, it gives CASSKEGDRGREKLFF.

V and J are TRBV10-2 and TRBJ2-7; the D gene is possibly TRBD2 (6 bases). This CDR3 contains 16 residues. Trimming stripped 0 bases from V and 3 bases from J, with 15 bases between. The germline gives CDR1 WSHSY, CDR2 SAAADI. CDR3 amino acids: CASSESKWDSLYEQYF. CDR3 bases: TGCGCCAGCAGTGAGTCGAAATGGGACTCCCTCTACGAGCAGTACTTC.

This sequence joins TRBV7-8 and TRBJ1-2, with TRBD1 identical over 8 bases. V was pared by 4 bases and J by 4 bases, with 2 bases of the junction left unmatched. Germline values: CDR1 SGHVS, CDR2 FQNEAQ. The CDR3 contains 13 residues. CDR3 loop: CASSSGQVYGYTF. The DNA for the CDR3 is TGTGCCAGCAGCTCGGGACAGGTCTATGGCTACACCTTC.

The chain joins TRBV5-1 to TRBJ2-2, with a tentative D call TRBD1 (5 bases). Trimming left V 0 bases short and J 0 bases short, with 9 bases between. This CDR3 is built from 16 residues. CDR1 and CDR2 (germline): SGHRS, YFSETQ. CDR3 sequence (DNA): TGCGCCAGCAGCTTGGCGGCAGGGTCGAACACCGGGGAGCTGTTTTTT. Its translation is CASSLAAGSNTGELFF.

The chain has TRBV9 and TRBJ2-1; 8 nucleotides line up with TRBD2. The CDR3 is 11 residues long. V lost 7 bases, J lost 15 bases, and 9 bases stayed unmatched. The germline V gene encodes CDR1 SGDLS and CDR2 YYNGEE. The CDR3 loop is CASQSGGLLFF. The DNA of the CDR3 is TGTGCCAGCCAATCGGGGGGGCTTTTGTTCTTC.

The CDR3 reads CASSGGQKAITGELFF. CDR3 sequence (DNA): TGTGCCAGCAGCGGCGGACAGAAAGCTATCACCGGGGAGCTGTTTTTT. The J gene is TRBJ2-2, the V gene TRBV9; D may be TRBD1 (6 bases). This CDR3 is 16 amino acids long. V shed 3 bases and J shed 4 bases, with 16 bases lying between them. Looked up from germline, CDR1 is SGDLS and CDR2 is YYNGEE.

This chain joins TRBV10-2 and TRBJ2-7, with a possible D match to TRBD1 (6 bases). V was pared by 6 bases and J by 0 bases, with 9 bases between. The CDR3 sequence is 13 residues long. Germline values: CDR1 WSHSY, CDR2 SAAADI. The CDR3 nucleotides are TGCGCCAGCAGGAGGGGGAGCTCCTACGAGCAGTACTTC. This translates into CASRRGSSYEQYF.

V is TRBV5-6 and J is TRBJ1-4, with 9 bases identical to TRBD1. The CDR3 totals 16 residues. V gave up 0 bases and J gave up 11 bases; unmatched junction bases: 11. Germline values: CDR1 SGHDT, CDR2 YYEEEE. The CDR3 sequence: CASSLGIGTGSQKLFF. As DNA, the CDR3 is TGTGCCAGCAGCTTGGGTATAGGGACAGGGTCACAGAAACTGTTTTTT.

The chain recombines TRBV5-1 with TRBJ2-3; 11 bases are a match to TRBD1. CDR1 SGHRS and CDR2 YFSETQ come from the germline V gene. The CDR3 loop spans 16 amino acids. Unmatched junction bases numbered 7, after V lost 3 bases and J lost 4 bases. CDR3 amino acids: CASSSQGQGAADTQYF. The CDR3 DNA reads as TGCGCCAGCAGCTCGCAAGGACAGGGGGCTGCAGATACGCAGTATTTT.

This sequence joins TRBV5-5 and TRBJ1-1, with D unresolved. The ends were cut back, 1 base at V and 1 base at J, with 11 bases in the middle. The CDR3 contains 15 residues. CDR1 is SGHKS and CDR2 is YYEKEE in the germline V gene (reference sequence). CDR3 sequence: CASSLLADSNTEAFF. The CDR3 bases are TGTGCCAGCAGCTTGCTGGCAGACTCGAACACTGAAGCTTTCTTT.

This chain connects TRBV4-1 to TRBJ2-7; D may be TRBD2 (5 bases). Trimming removed 4 bases from V and 9 bases from J, with 19 bases in between. The CDR3 is made up of 14 amino acids. The V gene's germline CDR1 is MGHRA and CDR2 YSYEKL. The DNA for the CDR3 is TGCGCCAGCAGCCTCCGGGATATGAATACGGTGCAGTACTTC. Encoded protein: CASSLRDMNTVQYF.

The rearrangement links TRBV2 to TRBJ2-3, with a weak D call TRBD2 (5 bases). The germline CDR1 and CDR2 sequences are SNHLY and FYNNEI. CDR3 length equals 15 residues. Trimming stripped 7 bases from V and 0 bases from J, with 14 bases between. The CDR3, as DNA: TGTGCCAGCAAGGAAGAGCGGTCTAGCACAGATACGCAGTATTTT. It translates to CASKEERSSTDTQYF.

Here the CDR3 reads CASSLAAGLMTDTQYF. The CDR3 DNA reads as TGTGCCAGCAGCTTAGCGGCAGGGTTGATGACAGATACGCAGTATTTT. The chain has TRBV7-8 and TRBJ2-3, with D possibly being TRBD1 (5 bases). Looked up from germline, CDR1 is SGHVS and CDR2 is FQNEAQ. The CDR3 length is 16 residues. The V and J ends lost 0 bases and 3 bases respectively, with 13 bases between them.